Below are 5 T cell receptor beta chains sequenced from a single sample in a study of cytomegalovirus exposure and HLA in healthy donors. The study ran its PCR with 60 Vbeta and 13 Jbeta primers. Assay: immunoSEQ multiplex PCR; the TCRdb copy retains only in-frame clones and omits some. The repertoire holds some 180,000 clones, with about 81% as singletons. Input material: PBMCs. The receptors originated from a man aged 35 to 55 in good health and CMV-seronegative.

CDR3 DNA: TGTGCCAGCAGTGGGGCAGGGGGCTATGAAAAACTGTTTTTT. The encoded protein is CASSGAGGYEKLFF. The chain carries TRBV28 and TRBJ1-4; TRBD1 aligns across 8 bases. CDR3 length: 14 amino acids. Per the germline V gene, CDR1 is MDHEN and CDR2 is SYDVKM. V was pared by 5 bases and J by 6 bases, with 5 bases of the junction left unmatched.

The V call is TRBV5-1, the J call TRBJ2-7, with 14 bases that match TRBD2. This CDR3 has 16 amino acids. V shed 4 bases, J shed 5 bases, and the junction held 8 bases outside the gene matches. Germline V gene sequence: CDR1 SGHRS, CDR2 YFSETQ. CDR3 residues: CASSPRLAGGMNEQYF. For the CDR3, the DNA is TGCGCCAGCAGCCCCCGACTAGCGGGAGGGATGAACGAGCAGTACTTC.

The chain couples TRBV7-6 to TRBJ1-5; 7 positions match TRBD1. Germline values: CDR1 SGHVS, CDR2 FNYEAQ. Losses at the gene ends were 5 bases for V and 2 bases for J; bases not matched to a gene: 6. The CDR3 consists of 15 residues. CDR3 sequence (DNA): TGTGCCAGCAGCGAGGGGACAGTTGGCAATCAGCCCCAGCATTTT. This sequence encodes CASSEGTVGNQPQHF.

This chain links TRBV10-2 with TRBJ2-1; D possibly corresponds to TRBD2 (6 bases). Germline V gene data show CDR1 as WSHSY and CDR2 as SAAADI. The CDR3 is made up of 16 amino acids. With 6 bases removed from V and 0 bases from J, the gap between germline ends came to 15 bases. The DNA of the CDR3 is TGCGCCAGCAGCAGTCTCCGGGACTTCTCCTACAATGAGCAGTTCTTC. Translated, it gives CASSSLRDFSYNEQFF.

CDR3 nucleotide sequence: TGTGCCAGCAGCTTACTTCGTACTGCCGAGCAGTACTTC. This sequence encodes CASSLLRTAEQYF. The chain has TRBV7-3 and TRBJ2-7; D unresolved. Looked up from germline, CDR1 is SGHTA and CDR2 is FQGTGA. This CDR3 region has 13 residues. V lost 2 bases and J 6 bases, leaving 11 bases between the germline ends.